What follows are 16 T cell receptor beta chains derived from one specimen sequenced in a study of T cell clusters in autoimmune cytopenias. TRB was amplified from about 260 ng of peripheral blood genomic DNA per sample. Multiplex touch-down PCR amplified TRB using TRB-A and TRB-B pools in one tube. Reprocessing the multiplex PCR reads, TCRdb reports a single entry for every CDR3 protein and omits DNA. This listing includes approximately 7,000 distinct CDR3 sequences. These data were also filed under a second study, of T cell repertoires in aging, cancer and after chemotherapy.

The sample consisted of peripheral blood. The source of these receptors is a human donor in good health.

The chain carries TRBV6-1 and TRBJ1-2; with no DNA, the TCRdb D assignment of TRBD1 cannot be verified. This CDR3 is 15 amino acids long. The germline CDR1 and CDR2 sequences are MNHNS and SASEGT. The CDR3 protein is CASSEDRGVNYGYTF.

Here the CDR3 reads CAWSGGGTSYEQYF. The chain recombines TRBV30 with TRBJ2-7; TCRdb calls TRBD2, which cannot be checked without DNA. Germline loops: CDR1 GTSNPN, CDR2 SVGIG (reference sequence). The CDR3 sequence is 14 residues long.

The gene calls are TRBV7-2 and TRBJ1-5; the D gene TCRdb calls, TRBD1, cannot be checked with no DNA. The CDR3 loop spans 15 amino acids. CDR1 and CDR2 (germline): SGHTA, FQGNSA. This CDR3 reads CASSLGSAGGQPQHF.

The gene calls are TRBV14 and TRBJ2-3; TCRdb selects TRBD2, and the lack of DNA leaves this call unchecked. The CDR3 has 14 residues. Germline CDR1 is SGHDN and CDR2 is FVKESK. The CDR3 loop reads CASSPRALTDTQYF.

This chain connects TRBV5-5 to TRBJ1-2; no DNA is available, so the TRBD1 call from TCRdb remains unchecked. The CDR3 is 15 residues long. CDR1 and CDR2 from the germline V gene are SGHKS and YYEKEE (reference sequence). This CDR3 reads CASSLQGAKNYGYTF.

The rearrangement uses TRBV30 and TRBJ2-1; TCRdb names TRBD2, which stays unverified in the absence of DNA. Germline loops: CDR1 GTSNPN, CDR2 SVGIG (reference sequence). This CDR3 spans 15 amino acids. CDR3 in amino acids: CAWSGFSGRSNEQFF.

This clonotype registers medium-sized by frequency. The V and J genes are TRBV5-4 and TRBJ2-2. Germline values: CDR1 SGHNT, CDR2 YYREEE (reference sequence). The CDR3 has 14 residues. CDR3 residues: CASSRTSDPGELFF.

The chain employs TRBV12-3 or TRBV12-4 and TRBJ2-5; TCRdb's D call of TRBD1 is untestable without DNA. This CDR3 contains 14 residues. This chain's CDR3 is CASSFGPLGETQYF.

Frequency places this clonotype as medium-sized (0.01 to 0.1%). The rearrangement links TRBV6-5 to TRBJ1-4; the D call from TCRdb, TRBD1, cannot be confirmed without DNA. The CDR3 sequence is 15 residues long. Germline CDR1 MNHEY, CDR2 SVGAGI. The CDR3 protein is CASTPSGTTNEKLFF.

V and J are TRBV20-1 and TRBJ2-7; with no DNA, the TCRdb D assignment of TRBD2 cannot be verified. Germline V CDR1 and CDR2: DFQATT, SNEGSKA (reference sequence). The CDR3 is 14 residues long. The CDR3: CSAKRDRASYEQYF.

J is TRBJ1-2 and V is TRBV20-1; absent DNA, TCRdb's TRBD1 call cannot be checked. Germline values: CDR1 DFQATT, CDR2 SNEGSKA (reference sequence). The CDR3 totals 13 residues. The CDR3 region is CSAMLQVLGGYTF.

This clonotype registers medium-sized (0.01 to 0.1%) by frequency. The chain links TRBV11-1 to TRBJ2-1. This CDR3 region has 16 residues. CDR1 is SGHAT, CDR2 FQDESV, per germline (reference sequence). The CDR3 sequence: CASSFATYPPYNEQFF.

V and J are TRBV11-1 and TRBJ1-2. CDR3 length: 12 amino acids. Germline V CDR1 and CDR2: SGHAT, FQDESV (reference sequence). The CDR3 sequence is CASDRGNYGYTF.

This clonotype is deemed medium-sized by its frequency. V usage is TRBV24-1 and J usage is TRBJ2-1. The CDR3 runs to 13 residues. In germline, CDR1 is KGHDR, CDR2 SFDVKD. The CDR3 is CATSDLGGSEQFF.

This clonotype ranks as medium-sized in terms of frequency. The V gene is TRBV30, the J gene TRBJ2-5; TCRdb's D call, TRBD2, is unchecked because there is no DNA. CDR3 length: 16 residues. The germline V gene encodes CDR1 GTSNPN and CDR2 SVGIG (reference sequence). The chain's CDR3 is CAWSVGTSAFLGTQYF.

The J gene is TRBJ2-7, the V gene TRBV20-1. Looked up from germline, CDR1 is DFQATT and CDR2 is SNEGSKA (reference sequence). This CDR3 contains 14 residues. CDR3: CSARANGPTYEQYF.